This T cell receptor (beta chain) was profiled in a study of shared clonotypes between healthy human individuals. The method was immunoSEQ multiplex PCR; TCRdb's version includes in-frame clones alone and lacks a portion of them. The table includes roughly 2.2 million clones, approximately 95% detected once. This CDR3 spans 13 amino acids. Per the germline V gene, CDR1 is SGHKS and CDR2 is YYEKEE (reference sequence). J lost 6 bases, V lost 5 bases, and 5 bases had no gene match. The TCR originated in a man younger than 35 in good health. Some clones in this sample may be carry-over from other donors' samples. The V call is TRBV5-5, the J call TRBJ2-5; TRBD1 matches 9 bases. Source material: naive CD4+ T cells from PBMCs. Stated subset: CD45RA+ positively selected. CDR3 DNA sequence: TGTGCCAGCAGTTGGGACAGGGTAAAGACCCAGTACTTC. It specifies CASSWDRVKTQYF.